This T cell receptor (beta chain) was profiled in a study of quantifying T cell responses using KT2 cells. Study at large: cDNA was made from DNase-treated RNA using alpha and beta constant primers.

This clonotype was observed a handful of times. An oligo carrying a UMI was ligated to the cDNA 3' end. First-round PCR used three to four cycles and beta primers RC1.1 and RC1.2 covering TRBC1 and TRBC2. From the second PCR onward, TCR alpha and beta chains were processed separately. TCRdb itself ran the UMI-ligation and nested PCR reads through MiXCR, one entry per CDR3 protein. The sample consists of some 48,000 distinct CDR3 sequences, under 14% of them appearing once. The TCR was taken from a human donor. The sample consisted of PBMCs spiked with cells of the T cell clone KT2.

DNA for the CDR3: TGTGCCAGCAGCCAAATGGGACAGAGAGATAATTCACCCCTCCACTTT. This sequence encodes CASSQMGQRDNSPLHF. The rearrangement joins TRBV3-1 to TRBJ1-6; 7 nucleotides align to TRBD1. The germline V gene has CDR1 LGHDT and CDR2 YNNKEL (reference sequence). The CDR3 has 16 amino acids. Trimming removed 2 bases from V and 5 bases from J; junction bases left unmatched: 6.